This TCR beta chain was identified in a study of blood T cell repertoires in COVID-19. The repertoire was sequenced with immunoSEQ multiplex PCR; TCRdb's copy has only in-frame clones and lacks some. There are 100,000 to 150,000 clones in the sample; roughly four fifths occur only once, and around 6% lies in the top ten. This CDR3 contains 14 residues. CDR1 is MGHRA, CDR2 YSYEKL, per germline. Trimming removed 6 bases at V and 2 bases at J, with 10 bases between. The genes are TRBV4-1 and TRBJ2-2, with D unresolved. This receptor was identified in a man aged 60-69 years with acute or convalescent COVID-19. Sequencing was performed on peripheral blood. CDR3 in DNA: TGCGCCAGCAGGGCAGGCCTAAACACCGGGGAGCTGTTTTTT. Its translation: CASRAGLNTGELFF.